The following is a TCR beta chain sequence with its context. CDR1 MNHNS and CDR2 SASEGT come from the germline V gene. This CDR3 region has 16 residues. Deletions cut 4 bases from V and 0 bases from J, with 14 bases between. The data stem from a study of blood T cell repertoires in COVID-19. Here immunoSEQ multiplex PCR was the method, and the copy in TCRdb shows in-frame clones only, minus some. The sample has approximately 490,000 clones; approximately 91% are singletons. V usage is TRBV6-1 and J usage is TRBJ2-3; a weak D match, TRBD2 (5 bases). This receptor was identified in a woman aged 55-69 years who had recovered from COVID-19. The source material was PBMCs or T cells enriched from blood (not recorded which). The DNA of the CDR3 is TGTGCCAGCAGTGGGGAGTTGTTTTCGAGCACAGATACGCAGTATTTT. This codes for CASSGELFSSTDTQYF.